The present entry profiles one TCR beta chain with its context. Its antigen is currently not known. Base qualities are missing; no much larger clone stands one base away. To sequence the TCRbeta CDR3 region, genomic DNA was isolated from the sorted cells. The immunoSEQ Assay was used to sequence the TCRbeta CDR3 regions. The source is immuneACCESS, and TCRdb retained only in-frame sequences with V and J called. Part of the clones is not carried over; for the studies checked, unresolved V genes explain less than half of this, and the remainder is unexplained. Counted in this sample were about 51,000 clones; more than 70% of them appeared once. Together, the top ten hold about 3.7% of the sample. The data were taken from a study of OX40 agonist ivuxolimab in advanced cancers. With regard to the full study: The costimulatory receptor OX40 (CD134) was targeted by ivuxolimab, a fully human IgG2 agonistic monoclonal antibody. Intravenous ivuxolimab was administered to patients every 2 weeks at six dose levels: 0.01, 0.1, 0.3, 1.5, 3 and 10 mg/kg. Peripheral TCRbeta sequencing was intended to test whether TCR sequence diversity was altered and clonal T-cell expansion was caused by ivuxolimab. The monotherapy dose-escalation portion (N ≈ 56 patients) of the phase I ivuxolimab trial is reported in the paper. Prior anti-PD-1, anti-PD-L1 or anti-CTLA-4 therapy was permitted, and checkpoint inhibitors had been received by roughly two fifths of dose-escalation patients. A male proportion of around 80% and a mean age of roughly 55 years, ranging from about 23 to 79, were recorded for the dose-escalation cohort. Partial responses occurred in three dose-escalation patients: two with cutaneous melanoma and one with hepatocellular carcinoma. Of the roughly 53 patients in dose escalation, about 20 had hepatocellular carcinoma, some 15 had melanoma, 9 had renal cell carcinoma and 9 had head and neck cancer.

V is cut by 6 bases and J by 0 bases, and the space between the germline ends is 14 bases. Taken from cysteine to phenylalanine, the CDR3 has 16 residues. The entry retains the CDR3 DNA only, 48 bases that are in frame from base 1. CDR1 and CDR2 are drawn from the germline V gene: MDHEN, SYDVKM. Patients with a history of autoimmune disease or receiving systemic immunosuppression were excluded from the trial. In every dose cohort, peripheral blood was drawn for TCR sequencing at baseline, cycle 4 day 1, and cycle 7 day 1. Samples came from an open-label, multicenter, first-in-human phase I dose-escalation trial of ivuxolimab. The trial enrolled adults with locally advanced or metastatic head and neck squamous cell, hepatocellular, melanoma or renal cell carcinoma. Before TCR sequencing, CD4+ and CD8+ T cells were separately sorted from peripheral blood. The full study reports these points: In the 0.1-3.0 mg/kg groups, partial responders had among the lowest normalized peripheral clonal expansion, particularly in CD8+ T cells. At doses of 0.1 to 3.0 mg/kg, clonal expansion of both CD4+ and CD8+ blood T cells was observed from baseline to week 6. On average, CD8+ T cells showed more expanded clones than CD4+ T cells after ivuxolimab. The antigen specificity of the peripheral T cells that underwent clonal expansion was not determined. Low levels of normalized T-cell clonal expansion were also seen in some nonresponding patients.

The receptor comes from an adult with an advanced solid tumor such as melanoma, head and neck, liver or kidney cancer. The sequencing used CD4+ or CD8+ T cells sorted from blood, collected in a trial of the OX40 agonist ivuxolimab. The V gene is TRBV28 and the J gene is TRBJ1-4, with no confident D gene call. The CDR3 protein is CASRKRRLTTNEKLFF. The DNA is TGTGCCAGCAGAAAACGACGGCTAACAACTAATGAAAAACTGTTTTTT.